The 22 T cell receptor beta chains below all came from one sample that was sequenced in a study of blood T cells in healthy people across ages. Through a sample-barcoded 5' primer and a J-beta primer mix, a second PCR was run for roughly 7 to 11 cycles. TCRdb re-called the 5' RACE reads with MiXCR, one entry per CDR3 protein. Of 580,000 or so distinct CDR3 sequences listed, roughly 48% are singletons. The source material was blood. Receptors were obtained from an elderly man in good health.

This clonotype has at least ten counts. The CDR3 DNA follows: TGTGCCAGCAGTCTTCGGGACTTCTACAATGAGCAGTTCTTC. This sequence encodes CASSLRDFYNEQFF. The chain combines TRBV6-5 with TRBJ2-1, with D perhaps matching TRBD2 (6 bases). This CDR3 is built from 14 residues. Germline CDR1 and CDR2: MNHEY and SVGAGI. The ends were cut back, 5 bases at V and 3 bases at J, with 11 bases in the middle.

This clonotype was counted a few times. V gene TRBV7-2 combines with J gene TRBJ1-2, with D maybe TRBD1 (5 bases). CDR1 and CDR2 (germline): SGHTA, FQGNSA. V was clipped by 0 bases and J by 2 bases, with 7 bases between them. CDR3 length: 14 amino acids. The CDR3, as DNA: TGTGCCAGCAGCTTAGCGGCAGGGAACTATGGCTACACCTTC. This gives the protein CASSLAAGNYGYTF. Looking up the rest from reference TRBV7-2 and TRBJ1-2 gives the full variable domain: GAGVSQSPSNKVTEKGKDVELRCDPISGHTALYWYRQSLGQGLEFLIYFQGNSAPDKSGLPSDRFSAERTGGSVSTLTIQRTQQEDSAVYLCASSLAAGNYGYTFGSGTRLTVV.

As DNA, the CDR3 is TGCGCCAGCAGCGCGACCTGGTTTATTGCAACTAATGAAAAACTGTTTTTT. Protein sequence: CASSATWFIATNEKLFF. The rearrangement joins TRBV4-3 to TRBJ1-4, with unresolved D. Germline values: CDR1 LGHNA, CDR2 YSLEER. This CDR3 comprises 17 residues. The V gene lost 5 bases and the J gene lost 0 bases, with 16 bases spanning the gap.

The V gene is TRBV28, the J gene TRBJ1-1, with a possible D match to TRBD1 (5 bases). The CDR3 has 16 amino acids. Germline CDR1 and CDR2: MDHEN and SYDVKM. The ends were cut back, 5 bases at V and 7 bases at J, with 23 bases in the middle. Here the CDR3 reads CASSIPMGDGSGEAFF. For the CDR3, the DNA is TGTGCCAGCAGTATCCCGATGGGGGATGGGTCCGGTGAAGCTTTCTTT.

V usage is TRBV10-3 and J usage is TRBJ2-7, with D unclear. The germline V gene encodes CDR1 ENHRY and CDR2 SYGVKD. The CDR3 has 13 residues. The V and J ends lost 9 bases and 6 bases respectively, with 18 bases between them. The CDR3: CAMADLFPGEQYF. In nucleotides, the CDR3 is TGTGCCATGGCTGACCTATTCCCCGGCGAGCAGTACTTC.

This clonotype turned up a few times. The rearrangement joins TRBV25-1 to TRBJ2-7; 8 bases fit TRBD2. CDR1 is MGHDK and CDR2 is SYGVNS in the germline V gene. Trimming cost V 3 bases and J 1 base; bases outside gene matches: 2. The CDR3 spans 14 residues. The CDR3 DNA reads as TGTGCCAGCAGTGATAGACTAGCGTCCTACGAGCAGTACTTC. Protein product: CASSDRLASYEQYF.

This clonotype was counted only a few times. This sequence joins TRBV28 and TRBJ2-7; 7 nucleotides agree with TRBD1. The CDR3 is made up of 17 amino acids. Germline V gene sequence: CDR1 MDHEN, CDR2 SYDVKM. J gave up 5 bases and V 1 base, and 14 bases lay outside the gene matches. CDR3 nucleotides: TGTGCCAGCAGTTTATTCGGATCGGTAGGGACAGTAGACGAGCAGTACTTC. It translates to CASSLFGSVGTVDEQYF.

This clonotype showed up many times. This chain links TRBV6-6 with TRBJ2-7; 9 bases map to TRBD1. V shed 2 bases, J shed 7 bases, and the junction held 9 bases outside the gene matches. CDR1 MNHNY and CDR2 SVGAGI come from the germline V gene (reference sequence). The CDR3 extends over 15 amino acids. In nucleotides, the CDR3 is TGTGCCAGCAGTTACGGCTGGGACAGGGTAGGGGAGCAGTACTTC. Translation gives CASSYGWDRVGEQYF.

This rearrangement joins TRBV20-1 to TRBJ2-1; TRBD2 aligns across 10 bases. Germline values: CDR1 DFQATT, CDR2 SNEGSKA (reference sequence). CDR3 length: 20 amino acids. V shed 1 base, J shed 15 bases, and the junction held 30 bases outside the gene matches. In DNA, the CDR3 is TGCAGTGCTAGAGCTGGACAGCCTAGAACCGGGACTAGCGCGTCATGGGATACGTTCTTC. Translating gives CSARAGQPRTGTSASWDTFF.

The chain combines TRBV2 with TRBJ2-1, with D possibly matching TRBD2 (5 bases). The V gene lost 0 bases and the J gene lost 6 bases, with 12 bases spanning the gap. Germline assignment: CDR1 SNHLY and CDR2 FYNNEI. CDR3 length equals 15 residues. CDR3 DNA: TGTGCCAGCAGTGAAGCGCTTGACCGGGGCAATGAGCAGTTCTTC. This encodes CASSEALDRGNEQFF. Full variable domain (rest looked up from reference TRBV2 and TRBJ2-1): EPEVTQTPSHQVTQMGQEVILRCVPISNHLYFYWYRQILGQKVEFLVSFYNNEISEKSEIFDDQFSVERPDGSNFTLKIRSTKLEDSAMYFCASSEALDRGNEQFFGPGTRLTVL.

The genes are TRBV18 and TRBJ2-7; perhaps TRBD1 as D (6 bases). Deletions cut 5 bases from V and 3 bases from J, with 14 bases between. Germline loops: CDR1 KGHSH, CDR2 LQKENI. The CDR3 length is 14 residues. CDR3 protein: CASSNREQGYEQYF. In nucleotides, the CDR3 is TGTGCCAGCTCAAACCGGGAACAGGGCTACGAGCAGTACTTC.

This clonotype appeared a few times. The chain employs TRBV2 and TRBJ2-1, with 8 bases identical to TRBD1. Looked up from germline, CDR1 is SNHLY and CDR2 is FYNNEI. Trimming took 7 bases from V and 7 from J; bases not matched to a gene: 9. The CDR3 runs 14 residues. This CDR3 reads CASNLEDRVNEQFF. The CDR3, as DNA: TGTGCCAGCAACCTTGAGGACAGGGTGAATGAGCAGTTCTTC.

V is TRBV29-1 and J is TRBJ1-1, with a possible D match to TRBD1 (6 bases). Per germline, CDR1 SQVTM and CDR2 ANQGSEA. The CDR3 covers 11 residues. V shed 4 bases and J shed 6 bases, with 9 bases lying between them. CDR3 loop: CSVAHRAEAFF. For the CDR3, the DNA is TGCAGCGTTGCCCACAGGGCTGAAGCTTTCTTT. Full variable domain (remainder filled in from reference TRBV29-1 and TRBJ1-1): SAVISQKPSRDICQRGTSLTIQCQVDSQVTMMFWYRQQPGQSLTLIATANQGSEATYESGFVIDKFPISRPNLTFSTLTVSNMSPEDSSIYLCSVAHRAEAFFGQGTRLTVV.

The chain joins TRBV28 to TRBJ1-2; maybe TRBD1 (6 bases). Trimming left V 7 bases short and J 4 bases short, with 16 bases between. This CDR3 has 14 residues. Germline CDR1 reads MDHEN; CDR2 reads SYDVKM. The CDR3 region has the DNA TGTGCCAGCACCCCTCACGGGGGGGCCTATGGCTACACCTTC. Translated, it gives CASTPHGGAYGYTF.

In its sample, this clonotype was seen a few times. The chain links TRBV20-1 to TRBJ1-6; 8 nucleotides agree with TRBD1. Trimming at V came to 6 bases and at J to 7 bases, leaving 8 bases not matched to a gene. The CDR3 contains 14 residues. Germline loops: CDR1 DFQATT, CDR2 SNEGSKA (reference sequence). The CDR3 DNA reads TGCAGTGCCCCCCAGGGGGCGAGAAATTCACCCCTCCACTTT. This translates into CSAPQGARNSPLHF.

The chain uses TRBV13 and TRBJ2-7, with unresolved D. This CDR3 has 13 residues. V lost 5 bases and J 2 bases, leaving 10 bases between the germline ends. CDR1 is PRHDT and CDR2 is FYEKMQ in the germline V gene (reference sequence). The CDR3 nucleotides are TGTGCCAGCAGCCGGGCGACGACCTACGAGCAGTACTTC. This codes for CASSRATTYEQYF.

This clonotype came up a few times. A single base separates this from a much larger clone, so it may be a read error. The chain recombines TRBV6-5 with TRBJ1-2; D might be TRBD1 (6 bases). From germline, CDR1 is MNHEY and CDR2 SVGAGI. CDR3 length: 14 residues. Trimming left V 5 bases short and J 5 bases short, with 15 bases between. The CDR3 sequence is CASSDAGVGYGYTF. The CDR3 DNA sequence: TGTGCCAGCAGTGACGCAGGGGTTGGATATGGCTACACCTTC.

The V gene is TRBV7-2, the J gene TRBJ2-5; D might be TRBD1 or TRBD2, each matching 6 bases. The CDR3 sequence is 15 residues long. With 1 base removed from V and 4 bases from J, the gap between germline ends came to 13 bases. Germline V gene data show CDR1 as SGHTA and CDR2 as FQGNSA. CDR3 in DNA: TGTGCCAGCAGCTTAGGGGGGCTCGGGGGAGAGACCCAGTACTTC. Its protein product is CASSLGGLGGETQYF.

There are a few counts of this clonotype. V and J are TRBV11-1 and TRBJ2-3, with TRBD2 matching 12 bases. From germline, CDR1 is SGHAT and CDR2 FQDESV (reference sequence). J was trimmed by 3 bases and V by 5 bases; bases with no gene match: 9. CDR3 length: 17 amino acids. CDR3 sequence (DNA): TGTGCCAGCAGCCAAGGACTAGCGGGGTCGGGGACAGATACGCAGTATTTT. It codes for CASSQGLAGSGTDTQYF. Full variable domain (remainder filled in from reference TRBV11-1 and TRBJ2-3): EAEVAQSPRYKITEKSQAVAFWCDPISGHATLYWYRQILGQGPELLVQFQDESVVDDSQLPKDRFSAERLKGVDSTLKIQPAELGDSAMYLCASSQGLAGSGTDTQYFGPGTRLTVL.

The chain joins TRBV29-1 to TRBJ2-1; no firm D call. The ends were cut back, 6 bases at V and 4 bases at J, with 13 bases in the middle. The CDR3 extends over 13 amino acids. Per germline, CDR1 SQVTM and CDR2 ANQGSEA. The CDR3 DNA sequence: TGCAGCGTCCGAGAGTCCCAGTACAATGAGCAGTTCTTC. The encoded protein is CSVRESQYNEQFF.

This chain uses TRBV14 with TRBJ1-6; the match to TRBD1 covers 10 bases. Germline V gene lookup returns CDR1 SGHDN and CDR2 FVKESK. V lost 1 base, J lost 9 bases, and 0 bases stayed unmatched. The length of the CDR3 is 14 residues. The CDR3 reads CASSQGTGGSPLHF. The DNA for the CDR3 is TGTGCCAGCAGCCAAGGGACAGGGGGTTCACCCCTCCACTTT. Full variable domain (remainder filled in from reference TRBV14 and TRBJ1-6): EAGVTQFPSHSVIEKGQTVTLRCDPISGHDNLYWYRRVMGKEIKFLLHFVKESKQDESGMPNNRFLAERTGGTYSTLKVQPAELEDSGVYFCASSQGTGGSPLHFGNGTRLTVT.

The chain has TRBV28 and TRBJ2-6, with TRBD1 matching over 9 bases. This CDR3 comprises 15 residues. The V segment lost 10 bases and the J segment 1 base; nucleotides outside the gene matches: 5. Germline CDR1 MDHEN, CDR2 SYDVKM. CDR3 in DNA: TGTGCCACCGGGACAGGGTCTTCTGGGGCCAACGTCCTGACTTTC. Translation gives CATGTGSSGANVLTF.